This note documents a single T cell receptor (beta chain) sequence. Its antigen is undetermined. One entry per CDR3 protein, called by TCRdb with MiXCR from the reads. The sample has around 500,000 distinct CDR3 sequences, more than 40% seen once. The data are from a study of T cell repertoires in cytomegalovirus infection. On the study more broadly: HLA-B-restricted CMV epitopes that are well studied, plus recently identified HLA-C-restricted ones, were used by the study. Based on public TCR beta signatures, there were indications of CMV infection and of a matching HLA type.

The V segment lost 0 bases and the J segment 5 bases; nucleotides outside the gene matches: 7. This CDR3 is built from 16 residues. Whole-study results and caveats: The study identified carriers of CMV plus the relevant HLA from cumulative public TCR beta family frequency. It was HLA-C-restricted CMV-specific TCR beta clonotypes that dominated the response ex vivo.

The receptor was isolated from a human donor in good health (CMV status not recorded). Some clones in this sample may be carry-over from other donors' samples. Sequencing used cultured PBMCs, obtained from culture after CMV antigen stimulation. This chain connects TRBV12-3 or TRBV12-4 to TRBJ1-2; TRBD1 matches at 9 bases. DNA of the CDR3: TGTGCCAGCAGTTTAGCGCTATGGACAGGGGAATATGGCTACACCTTC. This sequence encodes CASSLALWTGEYGYTF.